Each of the 28 T cell receptor beta chains below was sequenced from the same sample in a study of graft-versus-host responses after intestinal transplantation. What these receptors recognize is not known. Sequenced by immunoSEQ multiplex PCR; TCRdb stores in-frame clones only, minus some. The table lists 65,000 to 100,000 clones, roughly 92% of them singletons. Sequenced material: unstimulated CD8+ T cells sorted from spleen or lymph node cells, taken before transplant. These receptors were taken from a human donor who was the organ donor for an intestinal transplant.

The V and J genes are TRBV27 and TRBJ1-5; tentatively, D is TRBD1 (5 bases). The CDR3 is made up of 14 amino acids. V lost 1 base and J 2 bases, leaving 6 bases between the germline ends. CDR1 and CDR2 (germline): MNHEY, SMNVEV (reference sequence). Here the CDR3 DNA reads TGTGCCAGCAGTTTATTACAGGGCAATCAGCCCCAGCATTTT. Amino acid sequence: CASSLLQGNQPQHF.

J is TRBJ1-2 and V is TRBV7-3; TRBD1 matches 10 bases. The germline V gene has CDR1 SGHTA and CDR2 FQGTGA. V lost 8 bases to trimming and J lost 7 bases; unmatched junction nucleotides: 22. The CDR3 is 18 residues long. Here the CDR3 reads CASSLKGRGTGAYAGYTF. The CDR3 coding sequence is TGTGCCAGCTCTCTAAAGGGGAGGGGGACAGGGGCGTATGCTGGCTACACCTTC.

The chain uses TRBV27 and TRBJ1-1, with TRBD1 identical over 8 bases. CDR1 and CDR2 (germline): MNHEY, SMNVEV (reference sequence). The length of the CDR3 is 17 residues. V lost 2 bases, J lost 3 bases, and 11 bases stayed unmatched. This CDR3 reads CASSLDSPGQDHTEAFF. The CDR3 DNA follows: TGTGCCAGCAGTTTAGACTCTCCGGGACAGGACCACACTGAAGCTTTCTTT.

The chain joins TRBV29-1 to TRBJ1-2; 7 bases map to TRBD1. The CDR3 consists of 13 residues. Trimming cost V 7 bases and J 2 bases; bases outside gene matches: 7. Per germline, CDR1 SQVTM and CDR2 ANQGSEA. The DNA of the CDR3 is TGCAGCGCCCGCGGACAGGCGAACTATGGCTACACCTTC. Translated: CSARGQANYGYTF.

The chain combines TRBV27 with TRBJ2-1; TRBD2 is a possible D gene (5 bases). V was pared by 2 bases and J by 6 bases, with 8 bases between. The germline CDR1 and CDR2 sequences are MNHEY and SMNVEV (reference sequence). CDR3 length: 13 amino acids. The CDR3 DNA reads as TGTGCCAGCAGTTTAGGAGGCCCCAATGAGCAGTTCTTC. It codes for CASSLGGPNEQFF.

CDR3 sequence: CASSQVETVHGYTF. CDR3 coding DNA: TGTGCCAGCAGCCAAGTGGAGACAGTACATGGCTACACCTTC. V gene TRBV4-2 combines with J gene TRBJ1-2; D perhaps matches TRBD1 (5 bases). V was pared by 1 base and J by 6 bases, with 12 bases between. The CDR3 spans 14 residues. CDR1 and CDR2 from the germline V gene are LGHNA and YNFKEQ.

The table lists this clone with a count of one. V usage is TRBV28 and J usage is TRBJ2-3, with TRBD2 matching over 9 bases. The length of the CDR3 is 13 residues. The germline V gene has CDR1 MDHEN and CDR2 SYDVKM. J was trimmed by 6 bases and V by 3 bases; bases with no gene match: 1. DNA of the CDR3: TGTGCCAGCAGTTTTAGCGGGGGCGATACGCAGTATTTT. Protein sequence: CASSFSGGDTQYF.

The chain is built from TRBV5-5 and TRBJ2-7; TRBD1 aligns across 7 bases. J gave up 3 bases and V 4 bases, and 10 bases lay outside the gene matches. Germline V gene sequence: CDR1 SGHKS, CDR2 YYEKEE (reference sequence). The CDR3 sequence is 15 residues long. CDR3 loop: CASSPDRVRSYEQYF. In DNA, the CDR3 is TGTGCCAGCAGCCCAGACAGGGTAAGAAGCTACGAGCAGTACTTC.

This rearrangement joins TRBV27 to TRBJ2-5; 10 bases match TRBD1. Germline V CDR1 and CDR2: MNHEY, SMNVEV (reference sequence). This CDR3 region has 16 residues. V was clipped by 0 bases and J by 1 base; unmatched bases: 2. The CDR3 bases are TGTGCCAGCAGTTTATCGGGGGACAGGGGCCAAGAGACCCAGTACTTC. Its translation: CASSLSGDRGQETQYF.

The rearrangement links TRBV6-5 to TRBJ2-2, with D unclear. The germline CDR1 and CDR2 sequences are MNHEY and SVGAGI. The V and J ends lost 6 bases and 2 bases respectively, with 4 bases between them. The CDR3 runs 12 residues. The CDR3 sequence is CASSLNTGELFF. The CDR3 DNA follows: TGTGCCAGCAGCTTAAACACCGGGGAGCTGTTTTTT.

The chain has TRBV11-2 and TRBJ2-1, with D perhaps matching TRBD1 (5 bases). V was shortened by 1 base and J by 5 bases, with 6 bases between the two germline ends. There are 13 residues in the CDR3. CDR1 is SGHAT and CDR2 is FQNNGV in the germline V gene. This CDR3 reads CASSLGGHNEQFF. DNA of the CDR3: TGTGCCAGCAGCTTAGGGGGCCACAATGAGCAGTTCTTC.

The chain carries TRBV7-6 and TRBJ2-5; TRBD2 aligns across 7 bases. The junction had 3 bases not matched to a gene; V was cut back by 5 bases and J by 3 bases. Germline V gene data show CDR1 as SGHVS and CDR2 as FNYEAQ. The CDR3 is made up of 13 amino acids. CDR3 sequence reads: CASSPGLEETQYF. CDR3 sequence (DNA): TGTGCCAGCAGCCCAGGACTAGAAGAGACCCAGTACTTC. Together with reference TRBV7-6 and TRBJ2-5, the CDR3 gives the full variable domain: GAGVSQSPRYKVTKRGQDVALRCDPISGHVSLYWYRQALGQGPEFLTYFNYEAQQDKSGLPNDRFSAERPEGSISTLTIQRTEQRDSAMYRCASSPGLEETQYFGPGTRLLVL.

The genes are TRBV7-9 and TRBJ2-5; no definite D call. V was cut by 6 bases and J by 3 bases, with 2 bases left in between. This CDR3 has 10 residues. Per the germline V gene, CDR1 is SEHNR and CDR2 is FQNEAQ (reference sequence). CDR3 bases: TGTGCCAGCAGTAAAGAGACCCAGTACTTC. It yields the protein CASSKETQYF.

The V gene is TRBV5-1, the J gene TRBJ2-7, with a possible D match to TRBD2 (5 bases). The CDR3 covers 13 residues. CDR1 and CDR2 (germline): SGHRS, YFSETQ. Trimming took 0 bases from V and 6 from J, leaving 10 bases between them. The CDR3 region is CASSLAGVGEQYF. The CDR3 region has the DNA TGCGCCAGCAGCTTGGCCGGGGTAGGCGAGCAGTACTTC.

The chain links TRBV7-2 to TRBJ2-3; the D gene is possibly TRBD2 (6 bases). The CDR3 totals 14 residues. Looked up from germline, CDR1 is SGHTA and CDR2 is FQGNSA. CDR3 sequence (DNA): TGTGCTCTAAGACGGGGGTATAGCACAGATACGCAGTATTTT. Translation gives CALRRGYSTDTQYF.

The chain links TRBV11-2 to TRBJ1-2, with D unresolved. Germline V gives CDR1 SGHAT, CDR2 FQNNGV. The CDR3 consists of 15 residues. Trimming took off 6 bases at V and 8 bases at J, with 22 bases between the two ends. The chain's CDR3 is CASSQRMGGGEGYTF. The CDR3 bases are TGTGCCAGCAGTCAAAGGATGGGAGGCGGAGAAGGCTACACCTTC.

This chain connects TRBV27 to TRBJ1-6; D unclear. This CDR3 is built from 14 residues. With 5 bases removed from V and 5 bases from J, the gap between germline ends came to 10 bases. Germline V lookup: CDR1 MNHEY, CDR2 SMNVEV (reference sequence). This CDR3 reads CASSPRSNNSPLHF. CDR3 DNA: TGTGCCAGCAGTCCCCGGTCTAATAATTCACCCCTCCACTTT.

The V and J genes are TRBV6-6 and TRBJ2-1; TRBD2 matches at 8 bases. The CDR3 totals 15 residues. Germline V gene lookup returns CDR1 MNHNY and CDR2 SVGAGI (reference sequence). V lost 3 bases to trimming and J lost 2 bases; unmatched junction nucleotides: 3. The CDR3 DNA sequence: TGTGCCAGCAGTTATCTAGCGGGCACCTACAATGAGCAGTTCTTC. Translated, it gives CASSYLAGTYNEQFF.

This chain uses TRBV6-5 with TRBJ2-7, with 10 bases matching TRBD1. After removal of 7 bases from V and 7 bases from J, the junction contained 7 bases not matched to a gene. CDR1 is MNHEY, CDR2 SVGAGI, per germline. The CDR3 consists of 13 residues. In DNA form, the CDR3 reads TGTGCCAGCATAGCCGGACAGGGGGGGGAGCAGTACTTC. This sequence encodes CASIAGQGGEQYF.

The chain has TRBV19 and TRBJ2-1, with no clear D. Germline V gives CDR1 LNHDA, CDR2 SQIVND (reference sequence). This CDR3 has 13 residues. V dropped 4 bases and J dropped 4 bases, with 8 bases sitting between them. CDR3 sequence: CASSTTAYNEQFF. As DNA, the CDR3 is TGTGCCAGTAGTACCACAGCTTACAATGAGCAGTTCTTC. Filled out from reference TRBV19 and TRBJ2-1, the complete variable domain reads DGGITQSPKYLFRKEGQNVTLSCEQNLNHDAMYWYRQDPGQGLRLIYYSQIVNDFQKGDIAEGYSVSREKKESFPLTVTSAQKNPTAFYLCASSTTAYNEQFFGPGTRLTVL.

This clone was detected only once. This chain uses TRBV30 with TRBJ2-5; the D gene is possibly TRBD1 (5 bases). The J call may not be correct, given that the DNA end is closer to TRBJ2-7. The CDR3 runs to 15 residues. CDR1 is GTSNPN and CDR2 is SVGIG in the germline V gene (reference sequence). CDR3 nucleotide sequence: TGTGCCTGGAGTTTTACTCTCAGGGAAGCCTACGAGCAGTACTTC. Amino acid sequence: CAWSFTLREAYEQYF.

The chain is built from TRBV7-6 and TRBJ2-2; D may be TRBD2 (6 bases). Trimming cost V 1 base and J 4 bases, with 7 bases left between them. The germline V gene encodes CDR1 SGHVS and CDR2 FNYEAQ. This CDR3 has 14 amino acids. DNA of the CDR3: TGTGCCAGCAGCTTAGGAGCGGGCACCGGGGAGCTGTTTTTT. This encodes CASSLGAGTGELFF.

The chain joins TRBV7-9 to TRBJ2-5; tentatively, D is TRBD2 (6 bases). From germline, CDR1 is SEHNR and CDR2 FQNEAQ (reference sequence). The CDR3 runs to 15 residues. With 5 bases removed from V and 6 bases from J, the gap between germline ends came to 19 bases. The CDR3 nucleotides read TGTGCCAGCAGCCCCCAGTCCTACGGAGGGAAGACCCAGTACTTC. Protein sequence: CASSPQSYGGKTQYF.

The rearrangement joins TRBV9 to TRBJ1-1, with D tentatively TRBD1 (5 bases). V was pared by 3 bases and J by 7 bases, with 10 bases between. The CDR3 length is 12 residues. Germline V gene sequence: CDR1 SGDLS, CDR2 YYNGEE. The CDR3 is CASSAFQGEAFF. In nucleotides, the CDR3 is TGTGCCAGCAGCGCCTTCCAGGGTGAAGCTTTCTTT.

The rearrangement uses TRBV4-1 and TRBJ2-3; tentative D call: TRBD2 (6 bases). Trimming removed 3 bases at V and 1 base at J, with 14 bases between. CDR1 MGHRA and CDR2 YSYEKL come from the germline V gene. The CDR3 runs 16 residues. CDR3 DNA: TGCGCCAGCAGCCACTCGCCGGGACTCCGCACAGATACGCAGTATTTT. Protein: CASSHSPGLRTDTQYF.

The chain employs TRBV10-1 and TRBJ1-4; 7 bases align to TRBD1. Per the germline V gene, CDR1 is WNHNN and CDR2 is SYGVQD (reference sequence). The CDR3 totals 17 residues. After removal of 7 bases from V and 8 bases from J, the junction contained 19 bases not matched to a gene. CDR3 sequence: CASTTGRDSPKKEKLFF. Here the CDR3 DNA reads TGCGCCAGCACCACCGGAAGGGACAGCCCCAAGAAAGAAAAACTGTTTTTT.

CDR3 residues: CASSHYRAWSEAFF. Written as DNA, the CDR3 is TGTGCCAGCAGCCACTACAGGGCTTGGTCTGAAGCTTTCTTT. The rearrangement uses TRBV5-5 and TRBJ1-1, with a tentative D call TRBD1 (6 bases). Germline-derived CDR1 and CDR2 are SGHKS and YYEKEE (reference sequence). This CDR3 contains 14 residues. Trimming took off 4 bases at V and 6 bases at J, with 16 bases between the two ends.

V and J are TRBV19 and TRBJ2-2; the match to TRBD1 covers 8 bases. This CDR3 comprises 14 residues. V shed 10 bases and J 4 bases; nucleotides not matched to a gene: 8. Germline V CDR1 and CDR2: LNHDA, SQIVND (reference sequence). CDR3 residues: CATDQGASTGELFF. CDR3 coding DNA: TGTGCCACTGATCAGGGGGCCAGCACCGGGGAGCTGTTTTTT.